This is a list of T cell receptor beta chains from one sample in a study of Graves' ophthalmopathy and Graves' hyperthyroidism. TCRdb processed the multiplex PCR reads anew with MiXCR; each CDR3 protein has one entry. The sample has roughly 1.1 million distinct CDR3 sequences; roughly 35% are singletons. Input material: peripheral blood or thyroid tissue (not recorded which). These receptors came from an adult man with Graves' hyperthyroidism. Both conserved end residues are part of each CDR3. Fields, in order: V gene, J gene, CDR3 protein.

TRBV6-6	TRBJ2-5	CASKGGWQETQYF
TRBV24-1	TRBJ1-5	CATSDLTKLEPQHF
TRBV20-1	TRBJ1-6	CSAIRDRGNSPLHF
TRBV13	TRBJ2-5	CASSARTSGAGETQYF
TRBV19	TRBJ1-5	CASSGGTQPQHF
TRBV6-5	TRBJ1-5	CASSESWGRINQPQHF
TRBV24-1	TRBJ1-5	CATSLPRGCSNQPQHF
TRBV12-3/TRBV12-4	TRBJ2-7	CASTDRGSPYEQYF
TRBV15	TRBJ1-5	CATSGGRDVSNQPQHF
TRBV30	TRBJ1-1	CAGRPTGSTEAFF
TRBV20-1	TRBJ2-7	CSARDPRQGPYEQYF
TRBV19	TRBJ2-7	CASSNTGTGGYEQYF
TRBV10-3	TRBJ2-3	CAIVGQSTDTQYF
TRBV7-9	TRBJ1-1	CASSLRRSRDRANTEAFF
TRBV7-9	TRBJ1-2	CASSLGGYYTF
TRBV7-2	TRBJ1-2	CASSLAMGQTIYGYTF
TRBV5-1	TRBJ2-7	CASSFLSGSDYEQYF
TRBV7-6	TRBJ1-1	CASAQPPGRGNTEAFF
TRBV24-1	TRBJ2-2	CATSEGNTGELFF
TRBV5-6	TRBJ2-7	CASSQQGAPFDEQYF
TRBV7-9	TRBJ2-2	CASSARDRGNTGELFF
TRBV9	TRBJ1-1	CASSHGTGGTEAFF
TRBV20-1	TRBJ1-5	CSASRSNQPQHF
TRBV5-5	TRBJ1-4	CASRSNPGQGNIRGEKLFF
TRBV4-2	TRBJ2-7	CASSQYTGTESSYEQYF